The subject of this entry is one TCR beta chain. Original handling: Cell counts per sample came from amplifying reference gene primers. Data came from immunoSEQ multiplex PCR; TCRdb stores just in-frame clones and leaves some out. V and J calls and clone size are those listed in that table; D and trimming were worked out from the DNA. The data show about 310,000 clones, around 90% seen once. Germline lookup yields CDR1 KGHSH and CDR2 LQKENI. This CDR3 contains 15 residues. Trimming removed 3 bases at V and 4 bases at J, with 13 bases between. The data stem from a study of blood T cell repertoires in COVID-19. At the level of the study: Material from acute and convalescent COVID-19 was sourced from the United States, Italy and Spain. Sample material is recorded as cDNA or gDNA derived from T cells, B-cell-depleted T cells, or PBMCs.

The clonotype originates from a woman in her thirties or forties with COVID-19, enrolled during active disease. V is TRBV18 and J is TRBJ2-1, with D tentatively TRBD2 (6 bases). The sequenced sample was peripheral blood. The CDR3 sequence: CASSPRRDGYNEQFF. The CDR3 region has the DNA TGTGCCAGCTCACCTCGGCGGGATGGTTACAATGAGCAGTTCTTC.